These 4 T cell receptor beta chains were all obtained from the same sample, sequenced in a study of graft-versus-host responses after intestinal transplantation. Their antigens are not known. Sequencing used immunoSEQ multiplex PCR; TCRdb keeps in-frame clones, though not all of them. The top ten clones hold 0.7% to 0.9% of a sample with more than 95,000 clones, about 88% of them seen once. Source: unstimulated CD4+ T cells sorted from spleen or lymph node cells, taken before intestinal transplant. Receptors were obtained from a human donor who received an intestinal transplant.

This chain uses TRBV6-6 with TRBJ2-7; possible D gene TRBD2, 5 bases. The CDR3 length is 14 residues. The V end was cut by 8 bases, the J end by 6 bases, with 20 bases between. From germline, CDR1 is MNHNY and CDR2 SVGAGI (reference sequence). CDR3 sequence: CASGPGFRDSEQYF. DNA for the CDR3: TGTGCCAGCGGCCCGGGGTTCAGAGATTCCGAGCAGTACTTC.

The rearrangement joins TRBV5-4 to TRBJ2-1; 7 bases are shared with TRBD1. The CDR3 consists of 15 residues. The ends lost 0 bases at V and 1 base at J; junction bases unmatched: 1. CDR1 and CDR2 from the germline V gene are SGHNT and YYREEE (reference sequence). The CDR3 region is CASSLGDSSYNEQFF. In DNA form, the CDR3 reads TGTGCCAGCAGCTTGGGGGACAGTTCCTACAATGAGCAGTTCTTC.

The chain employs TRBV27 and TRBJ2-1; a weak D match, TRBD2 (6 bases). Germline CDR1 is MNHEY and CDR2 is SMNVEV (reference sequence). Between the trimmed V and J ends, which lost 3 bases and 3 bases, there was a span of 12 bases. The CDR3 loop spans 15 amino acids. For the CDR3, the DNA is TGTGCCAGCAGTTTCCGCGGGGAAGGCTACAATGAGCAGTTCTTC. Translating it yields CASSFRGEGYNEQFF.

This chain joins TRBV5-1 and TRBJ1-1, with TRBD1 matching over 9 bases. V trimming: 1 base; J trimming: 1 base; junction bases outside the gene matches: 5. This CDR3 is 16 amino acids long. Germline CDR1 is SGHRS and CDR2 is YFSETQ. As DNA, the CDR3 is TGCGCCAGCAGCTTGTCTACAGGGGGCACGAACACTGAAGCTTTCTTT. This codes for CASSLSTGGTNTEAFF.